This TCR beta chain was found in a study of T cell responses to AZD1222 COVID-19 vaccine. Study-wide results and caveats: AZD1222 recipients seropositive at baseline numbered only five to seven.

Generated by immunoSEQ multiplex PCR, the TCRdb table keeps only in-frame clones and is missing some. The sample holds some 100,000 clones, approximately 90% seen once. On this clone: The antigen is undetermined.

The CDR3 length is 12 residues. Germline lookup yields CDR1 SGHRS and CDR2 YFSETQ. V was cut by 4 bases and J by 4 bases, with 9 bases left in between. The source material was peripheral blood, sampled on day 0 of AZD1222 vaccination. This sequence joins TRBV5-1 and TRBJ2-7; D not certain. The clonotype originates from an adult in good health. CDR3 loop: CASSRNGYEQYF. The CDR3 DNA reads TGCGCCAGCAGCCGGAATGGATACGAGCAGTACTTC. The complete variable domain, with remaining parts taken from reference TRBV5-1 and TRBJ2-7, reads KAGVTQTPRYLIKTRGQQVTLSCSPISGHRSVSWYQQTPGQGLQFLFEYFSETQRNKGNFPGRFSGRQFSNSRSEMNVSTLELGDSALYLCASSRNGYEQYFGPGTRLTVT.